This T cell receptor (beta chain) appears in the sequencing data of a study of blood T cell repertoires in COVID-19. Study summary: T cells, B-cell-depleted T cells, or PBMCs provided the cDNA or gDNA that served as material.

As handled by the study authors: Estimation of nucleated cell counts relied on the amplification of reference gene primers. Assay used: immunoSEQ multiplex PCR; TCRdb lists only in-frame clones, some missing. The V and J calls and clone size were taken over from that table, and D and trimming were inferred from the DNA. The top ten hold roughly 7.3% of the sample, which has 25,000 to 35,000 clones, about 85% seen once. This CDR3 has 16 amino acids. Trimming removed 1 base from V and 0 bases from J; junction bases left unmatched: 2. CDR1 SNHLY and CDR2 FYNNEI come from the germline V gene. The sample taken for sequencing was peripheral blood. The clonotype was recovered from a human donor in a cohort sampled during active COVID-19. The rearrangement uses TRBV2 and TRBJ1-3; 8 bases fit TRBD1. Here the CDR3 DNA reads TGTGCCAGCAGTGAAGGTGACAGGGGCTCTGGAAACACCATATATTTT. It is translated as CASSEGDRGSGNTIYF.